Listed below are T cell receptor beta chains from one sample, sequenced in a study of T cell repertoires in cytomegalovirus infection. Each CDR3 protein is one row after TCRdb ran MiXCR on the reads. Here the sample spans 230,000 or so distinct CDR3 sequences, 15% to 20% being singletons. Sequencing was carried out using CD8+ T cells from PBMCs. The receptors come from a human donor in good health (CMV status not recorded). Some clones in this sample may be carry-over from other donors' samples. CDR3s include the opening cysteine and the closing phenylalanine or tryptophan. Each record gives: D gene, V gene, J gene, CDR3 length, clone size, CDR3 DNA, CDR3 protein. D genes are given only for firm matches. Rows may omit the clone size; those that give it use once, few, many or a size class.

>-|TRBV24-1|TRBJ1-2|12|-
TGTGCCACCACCGGGGGCGGCGATGGCTACACCTTC
CATTGGGDGYTF
>TRBD1|TRBV4-3|TRBJ2-3|15|many
TGCGCCAGCAGCCGGGGGACAGCAAGCACAGATACGCAGTATTTT
CASSRGTASTDTQYF
>-|TRBV6-5|TRBJ2-5|13|-
TGTGCCAGCAGTTACTCGAAGTATCTAACCCAGTACTTC
CASSYSKYLTQYF
>-|TRBV7-9|TRBJ2-7|15|few
TGTGCCAGCAGCTTGAGTCCCGAAACTTCCTACGAGCAGTACTTC
CASSLSPETSYEQYF
>TRBD1|TRBV7-9|TRBJ2-7|15|few
TGTGCCAGCAGCTTAGCCCGGACAGGGTTGTACGAGCAGTACTTC
CASSLARTGLYEQYF
>-|TRBV2|TRBJ1-5|13|-
TGTGCCAGCAGCCCCCGTAGCAATCAGCCCCAGCATTTT
CASSPRSNQPQHF
>TRBD1|TRBV5-6|TRBJ1-2|14|many
TGTGCCAGCAGCGAAGGGACAGACCTATATGGCTACACCTTC
CASSEGTDLYGYTF
>TRBD1|TRBV4-3|TRBJ1-2|17|-
TGCGCCAGCAGCCAAGACCCCGGACAGGGGGCGACTAATGGCTACACCTTC
CASSQDPGQGATNGYTF
>-|TRBV7-9|TRBJ2-3|16|many
TGTGCCAGCAGCTTAGGCCCTCGGCCCAGCACAGATACGCAGTATTTT
CASSLGPRPSTDTQYF
>TRBD1|TRBV4-3|TRBJ2-1|16|-
TGCGCCAGCAGCCCCTCCGGGACAGGGGATTTGAATGAGCAGTTCTTC
CASSPSGTGDLNEQFF
>-|TRBV29-1|TRBJ2-1|17|many
TGCAGCGTTGAAGAGAGTCTCGGGATCGGCTCCTACAATGAGCAGTTCTTC
CSVEESLGIGSYNEQFF
>-|TRBV7-2|TRBJ2-7|14|many
TGTGCCAGCAGCTTAAACAGGGTTGTTGACGAGCAGTACTTC
CASSLNRVVDEQYF
>TRBD1|TRBV28|TRBJ2-1|16|-
TGTGCCAGCAGTCCCCACCGGGACAGGGGAGATAATGAGCAGTTCTTC
CASSPHRDRGDNEQFF
>-|TRBV6-1|TRBJ1-5|13|many
TGTGCCAGCAGGAAGGGGGAGGGTCAGCCCCAGCATTTT
CASRKGEGQPQHF
>TRBD1|TRBV18|TRBJ1-2|16|few
TGTGCCAGCTCAGCCCCGGGACAGGGGGCGAGAGATGGCTACACCTTC
CASSAPGQGARDGYTF
>-|TRBV11-2|TRBJ1-1|14|few
TGTGCCAGCAGCTTAGACTGGGTAACCACTGAAGCTTTCTTT
CASSLDWVTTEAFF
>-|TRBV13|TRBJ1-6|19|-
TGTGCCAGCAGCACACGGGCAGACTTAAAGTTCTCCTATAATTCACCCCTCCACTTT
CASSTRADLKFSYNSPLHF
>-|TRBV7-8|TRBJ2-1|15|many
TGTGCCAGCAGCTTAGGAGTGGGACAATACAATGAGCAGTTCTTC
CASSLGVGQYNEQFF
>-|TRBV6-6|TRBJ1-1|16|-
TGTGCCAGCAGTTACTCAAGGGGACACCTAAACACTGAAGCTTTCTTT
CASSYSRGHLNTEAFF
>-|TRBV3-1|TRBJ1-5|15|few
TGTGCCAGCAGCCCCGGGTCAGTATACAATCAGCCCCAGCATTTT
CASSPGSVYNQPQHF
>-|TRBV15|TRBJ2-7|12|few
TGTGCCACCAGCAGAGAACACGGCGAGCAGTACTTC
CATSREHGEQYF
>-|TRBV7-6|TRBJ2-6|16|few
TGTGCCAGCAGCTTAGGGACAGCCTCTGGGGCCAACGTCCTGACTTTC
CASSLGTASGANVLTF
>TRBD1|TRBV2|TRBJ1-1|14|-
TGTGCCAGCAGTCTCTCCGGACAGGCTAATGAAGCTTTCTTT
CASSLSGQANEAFF
>-|TRBV27|TRBJ1-1|12|-
TGTGCCAGCCAAGGAGGGAACACTGAAGCTTTCTTT
CASQGGNTEAFF
>TRBD1|TRBV2|TRBJ1-2|16|few
TGTGCCAGCATGAATTTAGGTACAGGGGTTACCTATGGCTACACCTTC
CASMNLGTGVTYGYTF
>TRBD2|TRBV20-1|TRBJ2-1|18|few
TGCAGTGCTAGAGATGGAAGGACTAGCGGGGACTTATACAATGAGCAGTTCTTC
CSARDGRTSGDLYNEQFF
>TRBD2|TRBV6-6|TRBJ2-5|18|-
TGTGCCAGCAGTTACCCCATCCGGGGGGAAGGCAAGGAAGAGACCCAGTACTTC
CASSYPIRGEGKEETQYF